This is a list of T cell receptor beta chains from one sample in a study of blood T cell repertoires in COVID-19. Assay: immunoSEQ multiplex PCR; the TCRdb copy retains only in-frame clones and omits some. The table shows 200,000 to 250,000 clones, with approximately 89% occurring only once. Sequenced sample: PBMCs or T cells enriched from blood (not recorded which). These receptors came from a woman in her 30s who had been exposed to COVID-19. Each CDR3 is given with its conserved first and last residue. The order of the fields is D gene, V gene, J gene, clone size, CDR3 protein, CDR3 DNA. D genes are given only for firm matches. Clone sizes are given selectively: once, few, many, or a class where the clone is expanded.

>NA|TRBV3-1/TRBV3-2|TRBJ1-1|NA
CASSPGLVNTEAFF
TGTGCCAGCAGCCCAGGGTTGGTGAACACTGAAGCTTTCTTT
>NA|TRBV25-1|TRBJ2-2|NA
CASSAGGDANTGELFF
TGTGCCAGCAGCGCAGGTGGTGATGCGAACACCGGGGAGCTGTTTTTT
>TRBD1|TRBV13|TRBJ1-2|NA
CASSSRQGSAGYTF
TGTGCCAGCAGCTCCCGACAGGGGTCTGCTGGCTACACCTTC
>TRBD2|TRBV5-1|TRBJ2-1|NA
CASSFASGGPYNEQFF
TGCGCCAGCAGCTTTGCTAGCGGGGGCCCTTACAATGAGCAGTTCTTC
>NA|TRBV14|TRBJ1-2|NA
CASSQRTAGYGYTF
TGTGCCAGCAGCCAGAGGACAGCCGGCTATGGCTACACCTTC
>NA|TRBV5-1|TRBJ2-7|NA
CASSRDTSSYEQYF
TGCGCCAGCAGCCGGGACACGAGCTCCTACGAGCAGTACTTC
>NA|TRBV2|TRBJ1-4|NA
CASSRDIFNEKLFF
TGTGCCAGCAGCCGAGACATTTTTAATGAAAAACTGTTTTTT
>TRBD1|TRBV6-5|TRBJ1-2|NA
CASSYYRDRGDYGYTF
TGTGCCAGCAGTTACTATCGGGACAGGGGGGACTATGGCTACACCTTC
>TRBD2|TRBV27|TRBJ2-7|NA
CASSLRLAGVNHEQYF
TGTGCCAGCAGCCTAAGATTAGCGGGAGTCAACCACGAGCAGTACTTC
>NA|TRBV4-2|TRBJ2-5|NA
CASSHDLGQSQETQYF
TGTGCCAGCAGCCACGACCTCGGACAGTCCCAAGAGACCCAGTACTTC
>NA|TRBV4-1|TRBJ1-1|NA
CASSQVGGGNTEAFF
TGCGCCAGCAGCCAAGTGGGAGGGGGGAACACTGAAGCTTTCTTT
>NA|TRBV3-1/TRBV3-2|TRBJ1-3|NA
CASSEEENTIYF
TGTGCCAGCAGCGAGGAGGAAAACACCATATATTTT
>TRBD2|TRBV11-2|TRBJ2-2|NA
CASSLGIAGRDGELFF
TGTGCCAGCAGCTTGGGGATAGCGGGGAGGGACGGGGAGCTGTTTTTT
>NA|TRBV4-1|TRBJ2-4|NA
CASSQEPQGIIWAKNIQYF
TGCGCCAGCAGCCAAGAACCCCAGGGAATAATCTGGGCCAAAAACATTCAGTACTTC
>TRBD1|TRBV20-1|TRBJ1-2|few
CSASGQGVSANYGYTF
TGCAGTGCTAGTGGACAGGGGGTTTCAGCTAACTATGGCTACACCTTC
>NA|TRBV20-1|TRBJ2-1|NA
CSAPVGYEQFF
TGCAGTGCTCCCGTTGGCTATGAGCAGTTCTTC
>TRBD2|TRBV5-1|TRBJ2-5|NA
CASSLSSGSFETQYF
TGCGCCAGCAGCTTGTCCAGCGGGAGTTTTGAGACCCAGTACTTC
>TRBD1|TRBV5-1|TRBJ1-4|NA
CASSADRGNEKLFF
TGCGCCAGCAGCGCGGACAGGGGCAATGAAAAACTGTTTTTT
>TRBD1|TRBV19|TRBJ2-5|NA
CASSMTGMGVRETQYF
TGTGCCAGTAGTATGACAGGGATGGGGGTCAGGGAGACCCAGTACTTC
>TRBD1|TRBV5-4|TRBJ1-2|NA
CASSYTGAYGYTF
TGTGCCAGCAGCTATACAGGGGCCTATGGCTACACCTTC
>TRBD2|TRBV11-3|TRBJ2-3|NA
CASSLTNPGLAGGTQYF
TGTGCCAGCAGCTTAACTAATCCGGGACTAGCGGGAGGTACGCAGTATTTT
>TRBD2|TRBV6-6|TRBJ2-3|NA
CASSYSAGGDTQYF
TGTGCCAGCAGTTACTCCGCGGGAGGAGATACGCAGTATTTT
>NA|TRBV7-2|TRBJ2-7|NA
CASSLSPGVNNEQYF
TGTGCCAGCAGCTTATCCCCAGGGGTGAACAACGAGCAGTACTTC
>NA|TRBV24-1|TRBJ2-1|NA
CATSEPSHPMNSGELEDEQFF
TGTGCCACCAGTGAGCCCTCCCACCCAATGAATTCGGGAGAGCTTGAGGATGAGCAGTTCTTC
>NA|TRBV2|TRBJ1-4|NA
CASNVEGGEKLFF
TGTGCCAGCAACGTGGAGGGTGGGGAAAAACTGTTTTTT
>NA|TRBV20-1|TRBJ1-1|NA
CSASFGSRLNTEAFF
TGCAGTGCTAGTTTTGGGAGCAGGTTGAACACTGAAGCTTTCTTT
>TRBD2|TRBV7-9|TRBJ2-5|NA
CASSLGASGSRKTQYF
TGTGCCAGCAGCTTAGGGGCTAGCGGGAGCAGAAAGACCCAGTACTTC